A single T cell receptor (beta chain) is shown here with its context. V lost 5 bases, J lost 5 bases, and 12 bases lay in between. Germline values: CDR1 SGHTA, CDR2 FQGNSA. The length of the CDR3 is 13 residues. The data stem from a study of cytomegalovirus exposure and HLA in healthy donors. A multiplex PCR was run with 60 Vbeta primers and 13 Jbeta primers. Profiled with immunoSEQ multiplex PCR; TCRdb holds only in-frame clones, not every one. The sample lists about 120,000 clones; about four fifths were seen once. The sample taken for sequencing was PBMCs. This chain uses TRBV7-2 with TRBJ2-5; D perhaps matches TRBD2 (5 bases). This receptor was taken from a man aged 25 to 40 in good health and CMV-seropositive. The CDR3 loop is CASSAGRAETQYF. In DNA, the CDR3 is TGTGCCAGCAGCGCGGGTAGGGCGGAGACCCAGTACTTC.